A selection of T cell receptor beta chains follows, all from one sample in a study of PD-1 blockade in classical Hodgkin lymphoma. The table came from immunoSEQ multiplex PCR; TCRdb's copy has only in-frame clones and leaves some out. The sample comprises about 15,000 clones, approximately 83% of which are singletons, and roughly 34% rests with the top ten. Specimen: peripheral blood mononuclear cells (PBMCs), collected before the second cycle of nivolumab. Every receptor here comes from a human donor with classical Hodgkin lymphoma. CDR3s include the opening cysteine and the closing phenylalanine or tryptophan. D genes are given only for firm matches. Part of the rows lack a size; the others show once, few, many or a class for expanded clones.

J gene | V gene | clone size | D gene | CDR3 DNA | CDR3 protein
TRBJ2-5 | TRBV7-9 | - | - | TGTGCCAGCAGCTTAGGACTGAGAGAGACCCAGTACTTC | CASSLGLRETQYF
TRBJ2-1 | TRBV18 | - | TRBD2 | TGTGCCAGCTCACCATCGGAGACTAGCGGGATCAATGAGCAGTTCTTC | CASSPSETSGINEQFF
TRBJ2-3 | TRBV5-1 | few | TRBD2 | TGCGCCAGCAGCCGACTAGCGGGAGATAGAACAGATACGCAGTATTTT | CASSRLAGDRTDTQYF
TRBJ1-1 | TRBV5-1 | few | - | TGCGCCAGCAGCTTGGCCTTTCCCAGGTCGTTTCGGGGGATTGCTGAAGCTTTCTTT | CASSLAFPRSFRGIAEAFF